Listed here are 5 T cell receptor beta chains from one sample, sequenced in a study of shared clonotypes between healthy human individuals. The repertoire was sequenced with immunoSEQ multiplex PCR; TCRdb's copy has only in-frame clones and lacks some. The repertoire has millions of clones, 85% to 95% of them found once; the top ten carry approximately 0.13%. Sequencing was performed on naive CD4+ T cells sorted from blood. The sample's subset: CD45RA+ positively selected. The receptors originated from a man between 18 and 35 years old in good health.

The V call is TRBV2, the J call TRBJ1-4, with 9 bases fitting TRBD1. The CDR3 is 17 amino acids. Per the germline V gene, CDR1 is SNHLY and CDR2 is FYNNEI. After removal of 3 bases from V and 4 bases from J, the junction contained 9 bases not matched to a gene. The CDR3 DNA follows: TGTGCCAGCAGTGACCTCCCCAGGACAGGGGTTAATGAAAAACTGTTTTTT. Amino acid sequence: CASSDLPRTGVNEKLFF.

The V and J genes are TRBV6-5 and TRBJ2-3; 10 bases fit TRBD1. Germline V lookup: CDR1 MNHEY, CDR2 SVGAGI. V was pared by 2 bases and J by 3 bases, with 5 bases of the junction left unmatched. The CDR3 has 16 residues. CDR3 bases: TGTGCCAGCAGTTACGGGACAGGGGCCGTGACAGATACGCAGTATTTT. Residues: CASSYGTGAVTDTQYF.

Written as DNA, the CDR3 is TGTGCCAGCAGTTACTGGGAGATCTCTGGGGCCAACGTCCTGACTTTC. Translated, it gives CASSYWEISGANVLTF. The chain couples TRBV6-5 to TRBJ2-6; D perhaps matches TRBD2 (5 bases). V lost 1 base, J lost 0 bases, and 7 bases lay in between. The CDR3 is 16 amino acids. Looked up from germline, CDR1 is MNHEY and CDR2 is SVGAGI.

This chain uses TRBV6-6 with TRBJ1-3, with no clear D. V lost 2 bases and J lost 4, with 6 bases in between. This CDR3 comprises 13 residues. From germline, CDR1 is MNHNY and CDR2 SVGAGI (reference sequence). The CDR3 here is CASSYLQGNTIYF. CDR3 nucleotide sequence: TGTGCCAGCAGTTACCTCCAAGGAAACACCATATATTTT.

The CDR3 protein is CASRGTSQNTEAFF. CDR3 DNA sequence: TGCGCCAGCAGGGGGACATCTCAGAACACTGAAGCTTTCTTT. The chain couples TRBV5-1 to TRBJ1-1, with a tentative D call TRBD1 (6 bases). Trimming cost V 5 bases and J 1 base, with 12 bases left between them. CDR1 and CDR2 (germline): SGHRS, YFSETQ. The CDR3 contains 14 residues.